What follows are 17 T cell receptor beta chains derived from one specimen sequenced in a study of early T cells in non-severe SARS-CoV-2 infection. TCRdb redid the calling of the 5' RACE reads with MiXCR, one entry per CDR3 protein. The table records some 57,000 distinct CDR3 sequences, around 6% of them present only once. Sequenced: whole blood. The receptors were gathered from an adult who was a healthcare worker with PCR-confirmed SARS-CoV-2 infection or an uninfected control (not recorded which).

Many counts were recorded for this clonotype. This chain connects TRBV20-1 to TRBJ2-5; 7 nucleotides align to TRBD2. This CDR3 is 13 amino acids long. With V trimmed by 6 bases and J by 5 bases, 9 bases remained unmatched. CDR1 DFQATT and CDR2 SNEGSKA come from the germline V gene (reference sequence). Here the CDR3 reads CSAAGVVVETQYF. The DNA of the CDR3 is TGCAGTGCGGCGGGGGTAGTTGTGGAGACCCAGTACTTC.

This clonotype was counted between two and nine times. The genes are TRBV20-1 and TRBJ2-4; possible D gene TRBD1, 6 bases. CDR1 is DFQATT and CDR2 is SNEGSKA in the germline V gene (reference sequence). CDR3 length equals 12 residues. Trimming cost V 5 bases and J 5 bases, with 10 bases left between them. In DNA form, the CDR3 reads TGCAGTGCTGAACAGGGTCAAAACATTCAGTACTTC. Its protein is CSAEQGQNIQYF.

This clonotype was seen repeatedly, ten times or more. The rearrangement uses TRBV13 and TRBJ2-1; perhaps TRBD2 as D (6 bases). Germline assignment: CDR1 PRHDT and CDR2 FYEKMQ (reference sequence). The CDR3 runs 14 residues. V lost 4 bases and J 5 bases, leaving 12 bases between the germline ends. This CDR3 is CASSSRRENNEQFF. CDR3 DNA sequence: TGTGCCAGCAGCTCCAGACGGGAGAACAATGAGCAGTTCTTC.

The rearrangement links TRBV9 to TRBJ2-3; D possibly uses TRBD1 or TRBD2 (6 bases each). Germline CDR1 reads SGDLS; CDR2 reads YYNGEE. This CDR3 contains 15 residues. Trimming left V 6 bases short and J 2 bases short, with 16 bases between. The CDR3 DNA sequence: TGTGCCAGCACCCACGGGGGCTATTCCACAGATACGCAGTATTTT. Translation: CASTHGGYSTDTQYF.

In this sample, this clonotype turned up many times. This chain connects TRBV7-3 to TRBJ2-5; 14 bases agree with TRBD2. The CDR3 runs to 16 residues. Trimming at V came to 5 bases and at J to 3 bases, leaving 5 bases not matched to a gene. Germline V gene data show CDR1 as SGHTA and CDR2 as FQGTGA. The CDR3 coding sequence is TGTGCCAGCAGCCTAGGACTAGCGGGGGGTGAAGAGACCCAGTACTTC. Translating it yields CASSLGLAGGEETQYF.

At least ten counts were recorded for this clonotype. The rearrangement joins TRBV29-1 to TRBJ2-7, with 12 bases matching TRBD1. CDR3 length: 16 amino acids. The germline CDR1 and CDR2 sequences are SQVTM and ANQGSEA. With 6 bases clipped from V and 4 bases from J, the junction kept 13 bases outside the gene matches. The CDR3 nucleotides are TGCAGCGTGGGGACAGGGGGCGAAGATGCCCTATACGAGCAGTACTTC. Its translation is CSVGTGGEDALYEQYF.

This clonotype was found many times. The chain carries TRBV6-1 and TRBJ1-1, with no clear D. Between the trimmed V and J ends, which lost 7 bases and 5 bases, there was a span of 8 bases. Germline lookup yields CDR1 MNHNS and CDR2 SASEGT. The CDR3 has 11 residues. The CDR3 nucleotides are TGTGCCAGCATCGAGGAGACTGAAGCTTTCTTT. Translated, it gives CASIEETEAFF.

This clonotype has ten or more counts. The rearrangement links TRBV14 to TRBJ1-2; weak D call: TRBD1 (5 bases). CDR1 is SGHDN and CDR2 is FVKESK in the germline V gene. There are 16 residues in the CDR3. V lost 2 bases to trimming and J lost 7 bases, with 20 bases between them. CDR3: CASSQTTDPRKVGYTF. In DNA form, the CDR3 reads TGTGCCAGCAGCCAAACGACAGACCCGAGGAAGGTTGGCTACACCTTC.

This clonotype has more than one count but fewer than ten. The V gene is TRBV10-3, the J gene TRBJ1-2; D uncertain. This CDR3 is built from 11 residues. V was clipped by 6 bases and J by 4 bases, with 6 bases between them. The V gene's germline CDR1 is ENHRY and CDR2 SYGVKD. The CDR3 spells CAIREAYGYTF. CDR3 nucleotide sequence: TGTGCCATCAGGGAGGCCTATGGCTACACCTTC.

This clonotype occurred many times. The chain recombines TRBV20-1 with TRBJ1-2; 9 bases are shared with TRBD1. This CDR3 region has 13 residues. Germline V lookup: CDR1 DFQATT, CDR2 SNEGSKA (reference sequence). V shed 6 bases and J 7 bases; nucleotides not matched to a gene: 9. CDR3 sequence reads: CSAKRTGVSGYTF. The CDR3, as DNA: TGCAGTGCAAAAAGGACAGGGGTCAGTGGCTACACCTTC.

This chain connects TRBV20-1 to TRBJ2-1; D gene uncertain. The V end was cut by 2 bases, the J end by 6 bases, with 11 bases between. In germline, CDR1 is DFQATT, CDR2 SNEGSKA (reference sequence). This CDR3 contains 13 residues. For the CDR3, the DNA is TGCAGTGCTAGAAGGCAGATATCCAATGAGCAGTTCTTC. It encodes CSARRQISNEQFF.

For this clonotype: A single base separates this from a much larger clone, so it may be a read error. The V and J genes are TRBV20-1 and TRBJ1-2, with D possibly being TRBD1 (6 bases). The CDR3 extends over 13 amino acids. Germline V gives CDR1 DFQATT, CDR2 SNEGSKA (reference sequence). The CDR3 protein is CSASIRGQYAYTF. As DNA, the CDR3 is TGCAGTGCTAGTATCAGGGGCCAGTATGCCTACACCTTC.

The table lists this clonotype with many counts. The rearrangement joins TRBV12-3 or TRBV12-4 to TRBJ1-4; no clear D. The CDR3 extends over 13 amino acids. V was clipped by 1 base and J by 4 bases, with 4 bases between them. The CDR3 spells CASSLESNEKLFF. CDR3 coding DNA: TGTGCCAGCAGTTTAGAAAGTAATGAAAAACTGTTTTTT.

CDR3 sequence reads: CASSQRDRAYEQYF. CDR3 DNA: TGTGCCAGCAGCCAAAGGGACAGAGCCTACGAGCAGTACTTC. This chain uses TRBV3-1 with TRBJ2-7; 7 positions match TRBD1. This CDR3 has 14 amino acids. The junction had 3 bases not matched to a gene; V was cut back by 2 bases and J by 2 bases. The germline V gene has CDR1 LGHDT and CDR2 YNNKEL (reference sequence).

This clonotype was counted a single time. This chain connects TRBV6-2 or TRBV6-3 to TRBJ2-1; D is unresolved. The CDR3 runs 15 residues. Germline CDR1 reads MNHEY; CDR2 reads SVGEGT. Trimming took off 5 bases at V and 4 bases at J, with 15 bases between the two ends. CDR3: CASSRVIRSYNEQFF. CDR3 nucleotide sequence: TGTGCCAGCAGTAGGGTTATCCGGTCGTACAATGAGCAGTTCTTC.

This clonotype was seen a few times. This rearrangement joins TRBV19 to TRBJ2-4, with 9 bases identical to TRBD1. J lost 0 bases, V lost 3 bases, and 9 bases had no gene match. The CDR3 runs 18 residues. Germline CDR1 is LNHDA and CDR2 is SQIVND (reference sequence). DNA of the CDR3: TGTGCCAGTAGTATTGCAGGACAGGGGATTGGAGCCAAAAACATTCAGTACTTC. Amino acids: CASSIAGQGIGAKNIQYF. The full variable domain, completed using reference TRBV19 and TRBJ2-4, is DGGITQSPKYLFRKEGQNVTLSCEQNLNHDAMYWYRQDPGQGLRLIYYSQIVNDFQKGDIAEGYSVSREKKESFPLTVTSAQKNPTAFYLCASSIAGQGIGAKNIQYFGAGTRLSVL.

This clonotype was counted many times. This chain joins TRBV9 and TRBJ2-3, with D possibly called TRBD1 or TRBD2 (5 bases each). The CDR3 has 15 residues. V shed 1 base and J shed 2 bases, with 11 bases lying between them. Looked up from germline, CDR1 is SGDLS and CDR2 is YYNGEE. CDR3 region: CASSVTGRPTDTQYF. CDR3 DNA sequence: TGTGCCAGCAGCGTAACGGGACGGCCCACAGATACGCAGTATTTT. The whole variable domain, remainder taken from reference TRBV9 and TRBJ2-3, is DSGVTQTPKHLITATGQRVTLRCSPRSGDLSVYWYQQSLDQGLQFLIQYYNGEERAKGNILERFSAQQFPDLHSELNLSSLELGDSALYFCASSVTGRPTDTQYFGPGTRLTVL.